This record looks at one TCR beta chain sequence and its context. Its matching antigen is unknown. The data stem from a study of siplizumab effects on memory and regulatory T cells. The method was immunoSEQ multiplex PCR; TCRdb's version includes in-frame clones alone and lacks a portion of them. The sample lists more than 75,000 clones, over 85% seen once, with roughly 7.1% in the top ten. General study findings and limits: There appeared to be greater diversity in naive T cells than in memory cells, and naive T cells seemed major contributors to the alloresponse.

In germline, CDR1 is MGHRA, CDR2 YSYEKL. Trimming removed 6 bases at V and 8 bases at J, with 22 bases between. This CDR3 is 16 amino acids long. The rearrangement links TRBV4-1 to TRBJ1-4; D is unclear. The sequence was collected from a human donor in good health. Sequenced: CD8+ T cells sorted from blood. CDR3 nucleotides: TGCGCCAGCAGTGACGAACGAGGCGTTTCCCCAGAAAAACTGTTTTTT. Protein: CASSDERGVSPEKLFF.